This TCR beta chain was profiled in a study of blood T cell repertoires in COVID-19 (dated by TCRdb to about 2020). About the full investigation: Samples covering the acute and convalescent phases of COVID-19 were provided by collaborators in the United States, Italy and Spain. The prospective study material was composed of cDNA or gDNA derived from T cells, B-cell-depleted T cells, or PBMCs. Subjects who had been exposed to COVID-19, were actively infected with it, or had recovered from it provided the deeply sampled blood TCRbeta repertoires that made up the dataset. The repertoires were made available in a free public database intended to serve as a resource for research on the immune response to SARS-CoV-2. Samples were obtained from the ongoing ImmuneRACE study (first 160 participants) and from roughly 1,300 subjects provided by 6 global collaborators. The sample metadata nearly always contained a de-identified subject ID, COVID-19 status, age in years and sex. Where available, HLA class I and class II types were taken from metadata supplied by the sample provider and were not determined by assay-based typing. What the work shows at the level of the full study, not this receptor alone: The amount of clinical and demographic metadata varied by source and participant and was provided uncurated.

Each collaborating institution followed its own protocols to collect whole blood in K2EDTA tubes. For TCRbeta analysis, collaborators shipped samples in one of three forms: frozen whole blood, isolated PBMCs, or DNA extracted from either of those sample types. V drops 5 bases and J drops 5 bases, leaving 11 bases in between. Inclusive of the bounding cysteine and phenylalanine, the CDR3 is 12 residues long. Only the CDR3 part of the read is kept: 36 bases, read in frame from the first base. Sequences SGDLS (CDR1) and YYNGEE (CDR2) are obtained from the germline V gene. TCRbeta CDR3 regions were amplified from genomic DNA by means of the immunoSEQ Assay, a bias-controlled multiplex PCR. For the original study's pipeline: Nucleated cell counts per sample were estimated from amplification of reference gene primers within the assay. To quantify the absolute abundance of each unique TCRbeta CDR3 rearrangement, sequence reads were collapsed and filtered. Productive Simpson clonality was computed per sample as the square root of Simpson's diversity index over productive rearrangements. TCRdb carries this immuneACCESS record with in-frame sequences only. Its versions omit some clonotypes, under half of them owing to an unresolved V gene in the studies checked, with the rest unexplained. V and J calls plus clone size are reproduced from that table; the DNA served to infer D and trimming. In all, the sample holds 120,000 or so clones, and nearly 90% of those were seen once. The ten largest clonotypes hold roughly 4.9% of the sample.

Of note for this clone: Its antigen is currently not known. No base quality values were provided; no much bigger clone lies one nucleotide off.

The receptor chain draws on TRBV9 and TRBJ2-7; TRBD1 is a possible D gene, resting on 7 matching bases. What was sequenced was peripheral blood. The origin of this receptor is a human donor in a cohort sampled during active COVID-19. CDR3 loop: CASSSGGHEQYF. Here is the DNA: TGTGCCAGCAGTTCAGGGGGGCACGAGCAGTACTTC.